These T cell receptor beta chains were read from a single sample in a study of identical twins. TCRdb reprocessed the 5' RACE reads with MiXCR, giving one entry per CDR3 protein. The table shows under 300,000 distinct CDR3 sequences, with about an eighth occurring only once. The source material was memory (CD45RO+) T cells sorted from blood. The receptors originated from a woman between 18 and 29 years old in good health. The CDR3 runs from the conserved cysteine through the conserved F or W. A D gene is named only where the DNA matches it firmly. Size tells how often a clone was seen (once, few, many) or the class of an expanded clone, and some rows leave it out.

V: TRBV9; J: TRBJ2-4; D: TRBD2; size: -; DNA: TGTGCCAGCAGCGTAGATGGCGGGGGGGCCAAAAACATTCAGTACTTC; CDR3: CASSVDGGGAKNIQYF
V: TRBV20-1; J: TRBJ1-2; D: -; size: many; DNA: TGCAGTGCTCGACCCTCTCACATAAAGGGCGACTGGGGCTACACCTTC; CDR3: CSARPSHIKGDWGYTF
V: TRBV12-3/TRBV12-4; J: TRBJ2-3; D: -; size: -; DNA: TGTGCCAGCACCTACGGGACGGGAACTACAGATACGCAGTATTTT; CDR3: CASTYGTGTTDTQYF
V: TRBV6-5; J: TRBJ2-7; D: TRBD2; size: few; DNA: TGTGCCAGCAGTTACTCCCCTAGCGGCGCATCCTACGAGCAGTACTTC; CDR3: CASSYSPSGASYEQYF
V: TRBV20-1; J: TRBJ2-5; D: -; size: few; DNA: TGCAGTGCTAGACCTTTGCAGGGTCCTCAAGAGACCCAGTACTTC; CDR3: CSARPLQGPQETQYF
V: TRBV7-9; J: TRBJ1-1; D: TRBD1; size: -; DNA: TGTGCCAGCAGATTCCAGGGGGGAACTGAAGCTTTCTTT; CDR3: CASRFQGGTEAFF
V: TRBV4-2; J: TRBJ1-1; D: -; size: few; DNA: TGTGCCAGCAGCCAAGATTCGGCCAGGGAAGCTTTCTTT; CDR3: CASSQDSAREAFF
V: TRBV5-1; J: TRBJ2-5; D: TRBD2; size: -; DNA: TGCGCCAGCAGCTTCCAGCGGGGCTTCCAAGAGACCCAGTACTTC; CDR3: CASSFQRGFQETQYF
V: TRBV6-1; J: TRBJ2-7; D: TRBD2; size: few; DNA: TGTGCCAGCAGTCGACTAGCGGGGTCGTCTAACGAGCAGTACTTC; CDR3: CASSRLAGSSNEQYF
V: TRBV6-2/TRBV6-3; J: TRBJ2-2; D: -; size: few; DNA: TGTGCCAGTTCTGTGCGGCGGACGAACACCGGGGAGCTGTTTTTT; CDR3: CASSVRRTNTGELFF
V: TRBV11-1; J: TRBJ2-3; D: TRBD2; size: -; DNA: TGTGCCAGCAGCTCCCGATTCGGACTAGCGGGAGTCCGTGCAGATACGCAGTATTTT; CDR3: CASSSRFGLAGVRADTQYF
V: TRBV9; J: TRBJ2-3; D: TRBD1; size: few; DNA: TGTGCCAGCAGCGCCCGGACAGGGGGCAGAGATACGCAGTATTTT; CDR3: CASSARTGGRDTQYF
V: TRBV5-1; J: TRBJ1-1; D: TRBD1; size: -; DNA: TGCGCCAGCAGCCGCAGGGGGGGGGTTTCTGAAGCTTTCTTT; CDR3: CASSRRGGVSEAFF
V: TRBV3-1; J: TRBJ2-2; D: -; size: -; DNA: TGTGCTTCCTCCCGGCAGGGGGGTAACACCGGGGAGCTGTTTTTT; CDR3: CASSRQGGNTGELFF
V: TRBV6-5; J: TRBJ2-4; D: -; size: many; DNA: TGTGCCAGCAGTTCTGGAACCGTTTCCAAAAACATTCAGTACTTC; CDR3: CASSSGTVSKNIQYF
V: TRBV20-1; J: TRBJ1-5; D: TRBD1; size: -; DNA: TGCAGTGCTCTAAGGAAGACAGGGGGCAATCAGCCCCAGCATTTT; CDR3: CSALRKTGGNQPQHF
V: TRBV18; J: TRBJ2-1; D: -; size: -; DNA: TGTGCCAGCTCCCCTCCAGGCGCCAACAACAATGAGCAGTTCTTC; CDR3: CASSPPGANNNEQFF
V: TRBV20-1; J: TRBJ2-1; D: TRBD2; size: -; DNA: TGCAGTGCTAGGAGGGACTATCGCTCCTACAATGAGCAGTTCTTC; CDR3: CSARRDYRSYNEQFF
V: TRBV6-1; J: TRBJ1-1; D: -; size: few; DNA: TGTGCCAGCAGCCGGATACTGAACACTGAAGCTTTCTTT; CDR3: CASSRILNTEAFF
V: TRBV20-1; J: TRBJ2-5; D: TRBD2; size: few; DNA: TGCAGTGCTAGAGTGGGACCCGTAGCGGGACAAGAGACCCAGTACTTC; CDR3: CSARVGPVAGQETQYF
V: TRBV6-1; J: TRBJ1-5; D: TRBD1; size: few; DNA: TGTGCCAGCAGTGGAAACAGGGGCGCGGGAGGCAATCAGCCCCAGCATTTT; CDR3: CASSGNRGAGGNQPQHF
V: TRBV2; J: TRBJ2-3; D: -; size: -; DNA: TGTGCCAGCAGTGCCTCTTGGGGCCCCACAGATACGCAGTATTTT; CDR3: CASSASWGPTDTQYF
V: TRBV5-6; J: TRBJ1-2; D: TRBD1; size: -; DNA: TGTGCCAGCAGCTTGGGGGACAGGACCATCTATGGCTACACCTTC; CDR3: CASSLGDRTIYGYTF